The TCR beta chain under discussion was sequenced for a study of cytomegalovirus exposure and HLA in healthy donors. The CDR3 is 16 amino acids. Germline-derived CDR1 and CDR2 are SQVTM and ANQGSEA. After removal of 3 bases from V and 3 bases from J, the junction contained 8 bases not matched to a gene. Amplification used 60 Vbeta primers and 13 Jbeta primers. Profiled with immunoSEQ multiplex PCR; TCRdb holds only in-frame clones, not every one. Counted here are 130,000 or so clones, 80% to 90% occurring once; the ten biggest clones make up around 2%. The source of this sequence is a man in his forties or fifties in good health and CMV-seronegative. The chain recombines TRBV29-1 with TRBJ2-3, with TRBD1 matching 11 bases. The sequenced sample was PBMCs. CDR3 coding DNA: TGCAGCGTTGATGGATCGGGACAGGGGGGGACAGATACGCAGTATTTT. Encoded protein: CSVDGSGQGGTDTQYF.